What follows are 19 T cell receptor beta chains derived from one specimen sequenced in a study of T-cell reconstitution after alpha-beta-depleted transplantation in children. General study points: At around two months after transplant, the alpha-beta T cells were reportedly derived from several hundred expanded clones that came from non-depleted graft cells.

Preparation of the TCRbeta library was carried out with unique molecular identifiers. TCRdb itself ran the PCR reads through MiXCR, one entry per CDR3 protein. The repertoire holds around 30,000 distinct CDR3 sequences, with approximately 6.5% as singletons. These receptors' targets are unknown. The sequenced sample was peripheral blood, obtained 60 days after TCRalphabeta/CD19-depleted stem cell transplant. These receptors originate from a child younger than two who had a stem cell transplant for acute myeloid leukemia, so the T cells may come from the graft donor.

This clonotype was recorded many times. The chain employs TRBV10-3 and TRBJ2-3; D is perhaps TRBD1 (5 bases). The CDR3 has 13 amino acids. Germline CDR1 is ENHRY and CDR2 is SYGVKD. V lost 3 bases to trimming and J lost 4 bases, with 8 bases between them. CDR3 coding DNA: TGTGCCATCAGTGAATTACAGGCAGATACGCAGTATTTT. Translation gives CAISELQADTQYF.

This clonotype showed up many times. The CDR3 loop reads CATRPRDSNQPQHF. The CDR3 bases are TGTGCCACCAGACCCCGGGACAGCAATCAGCCCCAGCATTTT. The chain combines TRBV24-1 with TRBJ1-5; the D gene is possibly TRBD1 (5 bases). This CDR3 has 14 amino acids. CDR1 and CDR2 (germline): KGHDR, SFDVKD. Trimming cost V 7 bases and J 1 base, with 10 bases left between them.

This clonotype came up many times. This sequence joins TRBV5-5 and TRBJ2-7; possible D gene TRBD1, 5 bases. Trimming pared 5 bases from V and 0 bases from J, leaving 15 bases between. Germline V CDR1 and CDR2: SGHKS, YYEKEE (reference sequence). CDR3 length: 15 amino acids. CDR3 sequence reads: CASSYNQGTSYEQYF. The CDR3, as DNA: TGTGCCAGCAGTTATAATCAGGGAACCTCCTACGAGCAGTACTTC.

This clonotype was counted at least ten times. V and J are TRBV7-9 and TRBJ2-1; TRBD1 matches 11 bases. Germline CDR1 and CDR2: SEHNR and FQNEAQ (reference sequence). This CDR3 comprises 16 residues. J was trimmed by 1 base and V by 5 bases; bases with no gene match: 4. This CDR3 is CASSRGQGGSYNEQFF. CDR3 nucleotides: TGTGCCAGCAGCCGGGGACAGGGGGGGTCCTACAATGAGCAGTTCTTC.

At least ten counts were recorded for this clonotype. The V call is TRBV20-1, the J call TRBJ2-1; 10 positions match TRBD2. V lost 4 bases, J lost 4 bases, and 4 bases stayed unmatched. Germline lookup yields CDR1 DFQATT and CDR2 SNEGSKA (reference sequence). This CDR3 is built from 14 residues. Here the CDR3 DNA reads TGCAGTGCTACCACTAGCGGGGCGTACAATGAGCAGTTCTTC. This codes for CSATTSGAYNEQFF.

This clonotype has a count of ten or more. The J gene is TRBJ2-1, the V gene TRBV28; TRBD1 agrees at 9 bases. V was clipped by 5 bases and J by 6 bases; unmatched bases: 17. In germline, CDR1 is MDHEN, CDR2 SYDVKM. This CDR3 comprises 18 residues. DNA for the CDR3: TGTGCCAGCAGTCTTCTCAACTACAGGGGGCGGGTGGTCAATGAGCAGTTCTTC. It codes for CASSLLNYRGRVVNEQFF.

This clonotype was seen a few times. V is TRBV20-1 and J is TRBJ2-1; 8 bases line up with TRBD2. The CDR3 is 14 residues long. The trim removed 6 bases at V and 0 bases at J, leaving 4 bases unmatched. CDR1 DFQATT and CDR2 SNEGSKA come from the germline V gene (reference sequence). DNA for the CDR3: TGCAGTGCCATAGCGGGGCGCTCCTACAATGAGCAGTTCTTC. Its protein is CSAIAGRSYNEQFF.

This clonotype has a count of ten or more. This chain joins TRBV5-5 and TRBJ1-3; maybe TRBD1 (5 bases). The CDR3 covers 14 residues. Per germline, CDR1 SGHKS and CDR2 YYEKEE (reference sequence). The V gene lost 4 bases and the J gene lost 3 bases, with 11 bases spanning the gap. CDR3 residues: CASSAGTGGNTIYF. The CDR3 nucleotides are TGTGCCAGCAGCGCGGGGACTGGTGGAAACACCATATATTTT.

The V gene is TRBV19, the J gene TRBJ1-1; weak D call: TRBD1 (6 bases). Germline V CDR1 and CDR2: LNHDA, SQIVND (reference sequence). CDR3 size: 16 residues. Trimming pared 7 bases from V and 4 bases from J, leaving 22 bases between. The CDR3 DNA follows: TGTGCCAGTAAAAGGAGACAGGAAGGAGACGGCACTGAAGCTTTCTTT. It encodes CASKRRQEGDGTEAFF.

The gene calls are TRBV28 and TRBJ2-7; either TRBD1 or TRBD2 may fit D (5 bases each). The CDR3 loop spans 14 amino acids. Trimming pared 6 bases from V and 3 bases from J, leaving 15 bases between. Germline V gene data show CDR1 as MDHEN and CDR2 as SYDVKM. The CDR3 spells CASRPLMRGYEQYF. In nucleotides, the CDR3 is TGTGCCAGCAGACCCCTCATGAGGGGCTACGAGCAGTACTTC.

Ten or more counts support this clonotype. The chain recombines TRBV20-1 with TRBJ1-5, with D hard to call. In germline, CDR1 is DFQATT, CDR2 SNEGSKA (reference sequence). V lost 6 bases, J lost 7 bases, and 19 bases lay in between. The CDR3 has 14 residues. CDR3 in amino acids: CSALGPRSGQPQHF. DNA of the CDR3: TGCAGTGCCCTCGGACCCCGTTCAGGACAGCCCCAGCATTTT.

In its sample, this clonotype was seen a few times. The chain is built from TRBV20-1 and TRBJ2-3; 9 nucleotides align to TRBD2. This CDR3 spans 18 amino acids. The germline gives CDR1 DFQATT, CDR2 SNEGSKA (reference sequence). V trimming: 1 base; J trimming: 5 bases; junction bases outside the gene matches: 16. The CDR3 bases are TGCAGTGCTAGAGGGGAAAGCGGGGGGCTCCCAATAGGAGATACGCAGTATTTT. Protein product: CSARGESGGLPIGDTQYF.

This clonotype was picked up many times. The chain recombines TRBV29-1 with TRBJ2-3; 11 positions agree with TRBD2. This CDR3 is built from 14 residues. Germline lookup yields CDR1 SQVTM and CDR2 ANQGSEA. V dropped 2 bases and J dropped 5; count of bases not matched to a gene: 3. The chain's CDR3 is CSVEPGLAVDTQYF. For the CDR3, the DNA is TGCAGCGTTGAACCGGGACTAGCGGTAGATACGCAGTATTTT.

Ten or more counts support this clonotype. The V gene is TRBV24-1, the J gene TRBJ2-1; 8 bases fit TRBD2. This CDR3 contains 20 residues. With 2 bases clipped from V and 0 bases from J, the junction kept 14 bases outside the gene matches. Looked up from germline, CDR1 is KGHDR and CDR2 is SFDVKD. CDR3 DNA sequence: TGTGCCACCAGTGATTCCCCCGGGAGGGGGGGCGAAAGCTCCTACAATGAGCAGTTCTTC. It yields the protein CATSDSPGRGGESSYNEQFF.

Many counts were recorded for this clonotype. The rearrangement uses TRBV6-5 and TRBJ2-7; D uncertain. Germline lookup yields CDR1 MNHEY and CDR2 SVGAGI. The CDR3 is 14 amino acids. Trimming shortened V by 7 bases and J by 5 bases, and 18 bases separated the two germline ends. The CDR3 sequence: CASNQNSGGDEQYF. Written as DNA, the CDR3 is TGTGCCAGCAACCAAAACTCTGGTGGGGACGAGCAGTACTTC.

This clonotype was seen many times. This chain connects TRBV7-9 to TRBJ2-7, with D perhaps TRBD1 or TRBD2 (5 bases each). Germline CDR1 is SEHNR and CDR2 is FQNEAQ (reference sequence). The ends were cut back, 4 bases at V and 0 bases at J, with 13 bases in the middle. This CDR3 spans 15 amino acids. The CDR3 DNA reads TGTGCCAGCAGCTCCCGGGACCCGAGCTCCTACGAGCAGTACTTC. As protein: CASSSRDPSSYEQYF.

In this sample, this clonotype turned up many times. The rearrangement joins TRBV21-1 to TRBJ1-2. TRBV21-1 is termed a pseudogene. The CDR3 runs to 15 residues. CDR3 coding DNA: TGTGCCAGCGTCGTAGCAGGCCGTCCAGCCTATGGCTACACCTTC. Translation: CASVVAGRPAYGYTF.

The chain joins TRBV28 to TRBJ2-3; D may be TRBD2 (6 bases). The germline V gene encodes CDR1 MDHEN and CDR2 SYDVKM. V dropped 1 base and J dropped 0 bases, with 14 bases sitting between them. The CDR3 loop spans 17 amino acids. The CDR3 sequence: CASSLLGLGTSTDTQYF. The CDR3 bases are TGTGCCAGCAGTTTATTGGGTTTAGGGACTAGCACAGATACGCAGTATTTT. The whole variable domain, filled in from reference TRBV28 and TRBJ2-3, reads DVKVTQSSRYLVKRTGEKVFLECVQDMDHENMFWYRQDPGLGLRLIYFSYDVKMKEKGDIPEGYSVSREKKERFSLILESASTNQTSMYLCASSLLGLGTSTDTQYFGPGTRLTVL.

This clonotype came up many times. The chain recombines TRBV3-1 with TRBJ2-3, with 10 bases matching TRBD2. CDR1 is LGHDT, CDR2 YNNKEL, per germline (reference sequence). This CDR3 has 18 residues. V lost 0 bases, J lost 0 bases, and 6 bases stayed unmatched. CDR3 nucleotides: TGTGCCAGCAGCCAAGACCTCCTGACTAGCGGGAGCACAGATACGCAGTATTTT. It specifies CASSQDLLTSGSTDTQYF.